Included here is one T cell receptor (beta chain) sequence, with context. The junction differs from germline at one of its ends, possibly a read error. These data belong to a study of control samples from healthy donors and cancer patients. Profiled with immunoSEQ multiplex PCR; TCRdb holds only in-frame clones, not every one. The sample holds over 150,000 clones, over 90% seen once. CDR3 length equals 17 residues. CDR1 is WNHNN and CDR2 is SYGVQD in the germline V gene (reference sequence). The sample was blood. The genes are TRBV10-1 and TRBJ2-1, with 13 bases that match TRBD2. This TCR was recovered from a woman aged 25-40 years in good health. The DNA for the CDR3 is TGCGCCCGCAGTGAGTCGACTAGCGGGGGGCTCTACAATGAGCAGTTCTTC. It yields the protein CARSESTSGGLYNEQFF.